This record looks at one TCR beta chain sequence and its context. V was cut by 4 bases and J by 0 bases, with 14 bases left in between. The CDR3 is 15 residues long. Germline V lookup: CDR1 SGHNT, CDR2 YYREEE (reference sequence). The data derive from a study of blood T cell repertoires in COVID-19. Sequencing used immunoSEQ multiplex PCR; TCRdb keeps in-frame clones, though not all of them. The sample has some 300,000 clones, about nine tenths seen once. Ages ranged from about 18 to 89 years, with residence in around 24 US areas. The TCR originated in a woman aged 40 to 50 who had recovered from COVID-19. The sample taken for sequencing was PBMCs or T cells enriched from blood (not recorded which). The chain employs TRBV5-4 and TRBJ2-7; perhaps TRBD2 as D (6 bases). In DNA form, the CDR3 reads TGTGCCAGCAGCAGCACCGGGACTTCCTCCTACGAGCAGTACTTC. Translating it yields CASSSTGTSSYEQYF. Variable domain in full (rest from reference TRBV5-4 and TRBJ2-7): ETGVTQSPTHLIKTRGQQVTLRCSSQSGHNTVSWYQQALGQGPQFIFQYYREEENGRGNFPPRFSGLQFPNYSSELNVNALELDDSALYLCASSSTGTSSYEQYFGPGTRLTVT.